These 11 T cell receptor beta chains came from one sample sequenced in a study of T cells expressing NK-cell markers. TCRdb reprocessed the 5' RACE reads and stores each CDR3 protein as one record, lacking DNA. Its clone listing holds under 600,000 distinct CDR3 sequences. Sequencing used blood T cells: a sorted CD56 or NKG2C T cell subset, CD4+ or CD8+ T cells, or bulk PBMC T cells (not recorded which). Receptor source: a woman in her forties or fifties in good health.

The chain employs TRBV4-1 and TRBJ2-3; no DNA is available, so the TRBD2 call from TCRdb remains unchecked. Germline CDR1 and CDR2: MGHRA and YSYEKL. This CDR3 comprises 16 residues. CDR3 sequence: CASSQDLREIRHTQYF.

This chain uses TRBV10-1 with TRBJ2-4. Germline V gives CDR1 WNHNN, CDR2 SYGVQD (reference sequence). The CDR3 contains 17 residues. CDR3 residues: CASSESVGFGAKNIQYF.

CDR3 residues: CSACSSLANTDTQYF. The chain has TRBV20-1 and TRBJ2-3; TCRdb reports TRBD2, a call that lacks DNA to check it against. Per the germline V gene, CDR1 is DFQATT and CDR2 is SNEGSKA (reference sequence). The CDR3 sequence is 15 residues long.

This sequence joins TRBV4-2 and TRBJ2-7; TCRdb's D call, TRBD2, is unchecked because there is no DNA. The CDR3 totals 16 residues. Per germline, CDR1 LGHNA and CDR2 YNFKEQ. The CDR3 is CASSQDPSLAGYEQYF.

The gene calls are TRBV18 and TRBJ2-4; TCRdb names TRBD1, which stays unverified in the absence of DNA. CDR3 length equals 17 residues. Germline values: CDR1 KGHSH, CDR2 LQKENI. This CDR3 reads CASSPLVAGSAKNIQYF.

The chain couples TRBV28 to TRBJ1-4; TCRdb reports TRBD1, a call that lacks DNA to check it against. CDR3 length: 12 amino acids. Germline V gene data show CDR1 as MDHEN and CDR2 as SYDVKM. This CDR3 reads CASSVLGQSLFF.

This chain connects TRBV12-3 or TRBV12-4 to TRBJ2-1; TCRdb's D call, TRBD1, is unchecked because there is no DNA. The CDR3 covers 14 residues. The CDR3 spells CASSLPRPAHEQFF.

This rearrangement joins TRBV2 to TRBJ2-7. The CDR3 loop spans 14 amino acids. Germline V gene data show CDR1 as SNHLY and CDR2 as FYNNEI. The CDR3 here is CARAGGQGPHEQYF.

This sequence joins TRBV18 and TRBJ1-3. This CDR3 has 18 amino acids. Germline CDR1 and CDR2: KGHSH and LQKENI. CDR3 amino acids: CASSLTSRGQNSGNTIYF.

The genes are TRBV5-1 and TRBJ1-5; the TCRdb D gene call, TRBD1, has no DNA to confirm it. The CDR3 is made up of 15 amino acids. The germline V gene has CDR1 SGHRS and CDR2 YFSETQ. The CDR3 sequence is CASRGGVDSNQPQHF.

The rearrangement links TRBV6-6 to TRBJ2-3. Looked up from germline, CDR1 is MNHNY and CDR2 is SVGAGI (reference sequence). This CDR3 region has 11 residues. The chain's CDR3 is CASRITDTQYF.